The TCR beta chain under discussion was sequenced for a study of cytomegalovirus exposure and HLA in healthy donors (dated by TCRdb to about 2017). Regarding the complete study: An earlier analysis of about 530 of the donors reported approximately 300 Gb of sequence data and around 110 million unique TCR beta sequences obtained from roughly 170 million T cells. Besides the first cohort of some 670 subjects, a separate validation cohort made up of 120 different subjects was used. An earlier analysis of nearly 600 of the donors applied high-throughput TCR beta sequencing to assess whether each TCR beta V gene segment acted as functional or pseudogenic. A later analysis re-examined previously published TCR beta repertoires from around 670 donors and added high-resolution HLA genotyping to investigate patterns of TCR occurrence. Genome-wide SNP genotypes for about three fifths of the roughly 670 donors were used in a later genetic analysis, which treated that subset as a discovery cohort. Across approximately 420 genotyped donors of the cohort, an average of roughly 230,000 unique TCR beta nucleotide sequences per donor were sequenced, and roughly a sixth of those sequences were non-productive. An early release covering 500 to 750 HLA-typed donors comprised around 300 gigabases of sequencing data and around 85 million unique TCR sequences. A few DR-DQ haplotypes were handled as single units for association and clustering because linkage in the cohort was strong. The genetic ancestry cluster associated with self-reported Caucasian donors included 81% of the approximately 410 genotyped donors. To predict cytomegalovirus infection status, the study brought together high-throughput TCR immunosequencing, statistical association of individual TCRs with disease status, and machine learning. HLA typing included class I and class II loci at four-digit resolution. Typing coverage differed by locus: A, B, C, DRB1 and DQB1 were typed in roughly 620-630 donors, DQA1 in approximately 520, DPA1 in 606, and DPB1 in just under 490. The aim of the study was to test whether cataloging public T cell receptors could identify signatures of past pathogen exposure. Donor age, sex, ethnicity and CMV serostatus were compiled alongside the repertoire data. The later analysis used no new phenotypic data to find candidate immune exposures, relying instead on TCR beta sequences and their occurrence across donors. The study profiled the T cell repertoires of 500 to 800 subjects by immunosequencing and related them to cytomegalovirus serostatus. Every repertoire in the discovery cohort had been generated on one and the same sequencing platform. Study-level results and caveats: Only TCR beta chains were sequenced in this cohort, and the absence of alpha or paired-chain data limited detectable features. Strong co-occurrence of HLA alleles, especially DR and DQ, made assigning TCR associations to individual alleles difficult. A later genetic analysis reported fewer N-insertions in productive TCRs among donors in an Asian-associated ancestry cluster than the roughly 640-donor mean. Some IMGT-functional V segments, including TRBV6-2 and TRBV6-3, could not be told apart with the 87-base-pair reads, so those segments were excluded. Roughly uniform sequencing depth across donors was assumed in presence/absence analyses, although this assumption may not hold. CMV serostatus was the only immune exposure information available for the cohort. Broadly in line with IMGT annotations, most TCR beta V segments showed up in productive rearrangements about 90% or about 30% of the time in an earlier analysis of several hundred of the donors. In the study, about 150 TCR beta chains were listed as associated with cytomegalovirus. In a later genetic analysis, a missense DCLRE1C variant was associated with V-gene and J-gene trimming of TCR beta chains, and the association was replicated in an independent cohort. Three of the identified cytomegalovirus-associated TCR beta chains were confirmed in vitro to be specific for cytomegalovirus antigens. HLA typing was unavailable for some donors at each locus, so association tests used only the typed subset. In a later analysis, TCR association rates were found to vary across HLA loci, with the most associated TCRs seen for DRB1 alleles and the fewest for HLA-C alleles. The authors suggested that the approach could potentially be generalized to other disease states and immunological phenotypes. Compared with equally common non-associated chains, HLA-associated TCR beta chains in a later analysis were more clonally expanded and had lower generation probabilities. According to a later analysis, parvovirus B19, influenza, CMV and Epstein-Barr virus appeared linked to several top co-occurrence clusters. A further reported finding was that TCR beta sequences accurately predicted the HLA-A and HLA-B alleles for most subjects in the first cohort. Linkage disequilibrium might explain the correlated functional status among segregating V segments, but an unknown experimental factor could not be excluded. In both the original and validation cohorts, the classifier was reported to diagnose cytomegalovirus status with high specificity and sensitivity. Most TCR sequences were observed very rarely across donors, whereas some public TCRs were present in many individuals. In a later analysis, 15,000 to 20,000 TCR beta sequences were associated with specific HLA alleles at a false discovery rate of 0.05. The sequencing pipeline was judged likely to have produced a cluster of highly shared sequence variants as a technical artifact. The earlier analysis of approximately 560 of the donors excluded some 15 rarely observed V segments, including chromosome 9 orphons, because counts were too low. In a later analysis, most CMV-associated TCR beta chains were found to appear HLA-restricted, with HLA associations seemingly driven largely by CMV exposure.

From cysteine to phenylalanine, the CDR3 is 11 amino acids long. CDR3 DNA is the only sequence kept; it has 33 bases, read in frame from the first base. CDR1 SGHTA and CDR2 FQGNSA are derived from the germline V gene. V is clipped by 1 base and J by 15 bases, and the sequence between their germline boundaries is 10 bases long. Libraries were constructed by the immunoSEQ multiplex PCR assay. The multiplex PCR relied on a mix of 60 forward primers for TCR Vbeta segments and 13 reverse primers for TCR Jbeta segments. A multiplex PCR assay on genomic DNA amplified the CDR3 region of rearranged TCR beta genes. On the Illumina HiSeq System, the amplified TCR beta libraries were sequenced as 87-base-pair reads. On the authors' methods: A later analysis tallied approximately 87 million unique TCR beta chains across the approximately 670 repertoires, and some 10 million of those chains were shared by two or more donors. Raw reads were error-corrected and collapsed into unique sequences with a nearest-neighbor algorithm that merged closely related sequences to remove PCR and sequencing errors. To assign V, D and J gene segments, CDR3 sequences were aligned to IMGT reference sequences. For a sequence to be retained, a match of at least six nucleotides was required to both a V gene segment and a J gene segment. Rearrangements were classified as productive when the CDR3 lacked stop codons and remained in frame with V and J, and all other rearrangements were classified as non-productive. Following IMGT convention, CDR3 was defined as the stretch from the second conserved V-encoded cysteine to the conserved J-encoded phenylalanine. The earlier analysis of 550 to 650 of the donors excluded any sequence lacking an unambiguous match to a single V gene segment. An earlier analysis of some 610 of the donors called V segments functional above 56.7% productive rearrangements and segregating when the between-donor standard deviation exceeded 5%. A statistical classification framework was built for diagnosing cytomegalovirus status from the catalog of TCR beta chain sequences. In a later analysis, V and J genes were assigned by comparing TCR nucleotide sequences against IMGT/GENE-DB human TR gene sequences. A later analysis assigned CDR3 sequences and most-parsimonious VDJ recombination scenarios with the TCRdist pipeline. In a later analysis, every TCR beta chain was defined by the combination of its CDR3 amino acid sequence and its V-gene family, and reads without a unique V-gene family were dropped. As a way to deal with suspected cross-contamination and a sequencing artifact, a later analysis dropped roughly 600 nucleotide sequences that were highly shared and had low generation probability. In a later analysis, a clonal expansion index was calculated for each public chain from normalized within-repertoire ranks of inferred template counts. A later analysis computed generation probabilities with a VDJ recombination model fitted to out-of-frame rearrangements, and checked the results against IGoR. Hypergeometric tests were used in a later analysis to score TCR-TCR, TCR-HLA and TCR-CMV co-occurrence, with a repertoire-size bias correction applied to the TCR pairs. In a later analysis, false discovery rates were estimated by permuting HLA or CMV assignments 20 times. In a later analysis, co-occurring TCRs were grouped with DBSCAN, and TCRdist sequence similarity was added when clustering was performed within HLA-allele-positive subsets. For co-occurrence clustering, repertoires with fewer than 30,000 or more than 120,000 public chains were excluded, along with four or five repertoires with anomalous nucleotide sharing. Sourced from immuneACCESS, this table was stored by TCRdb with only in-frame sequences that have V and J called. A share of the clones is absent; for the studies checked, an unresolved V gene accounts for under half, and the remainder has no known explanation. V, J and clone size are those of that table, while D and trimming were read from the DNA. The sample table records around 170,000 clones; around 77% of these occur just once. Around 2.2% of the sample lies in the top ten.

Turning to this clone: Its antigen specificity is not known. Qualities for individual bases were not recorded, and no much larger clone is one base off.

In total, roughly 670 healthy bone marrow donors made up the cohort. Cohort members were all nominally healthy when sampled, although unrecorded immune exposures were likely present. The donor tested CMV seronegative, placing the donor among the 352 seronegative members of the cohort. A peripheral blood sample was provided by each donor, and peripheral blood mononuclear cells were used for TCR beta sequencing. Genomic DNA extraction from the blood cell samples was performed with the Qiagen DNeasy Blood Extraction Kit. The sequence was collected from a man in his sixties in good health and CMV-seronegative. The receptor chain draws on TRBV7-2 and TRBJ2-1; possibly the D gene is TRBD2, per 5 matching bases. Specimen: PBMCs. The DNA sequence is TGTGCCAGCAGCTTAGTGGGAGTGCGGTTCTTC. Its amino acids are CASSLVGVRFF. With the rest looked up from the reference TRBV7-2 and TRBJ2-1 genes rather than sequenced, the full variable domain is GAGVSQSPSNKVTEKGKDVELRCDPISGHTALYWYRQSLGQGLEFLIYFQGNSAPDKSGLPSDRFSAERTGGSVSTLTIQRTQQEDSAVYLCASSLVGVRFFGPGTRLTVL.